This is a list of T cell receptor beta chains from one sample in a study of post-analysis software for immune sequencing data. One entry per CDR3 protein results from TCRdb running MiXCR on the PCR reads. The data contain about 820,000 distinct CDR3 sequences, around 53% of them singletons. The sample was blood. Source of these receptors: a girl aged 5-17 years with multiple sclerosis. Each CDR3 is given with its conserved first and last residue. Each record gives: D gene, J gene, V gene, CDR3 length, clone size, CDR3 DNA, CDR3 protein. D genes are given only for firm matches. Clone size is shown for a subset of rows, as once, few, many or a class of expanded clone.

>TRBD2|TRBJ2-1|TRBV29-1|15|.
TGCAGCGCCCCTATTCCGACTAGCGGGAGAGTAGCGCAGTTCTTC
CSAPIPTSGRVAQFF
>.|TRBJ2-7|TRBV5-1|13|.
TGCGCCAGCAGCACGGGGCCCACCTACGAGCAGTACTTC
CASSTGPTYEQYF
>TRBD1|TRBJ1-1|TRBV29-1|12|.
TGCAGCGAACAGGGGGCCAGCACTGAAGCTTTCTTT
CSEQGASTEAFF
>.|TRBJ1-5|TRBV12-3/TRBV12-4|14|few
TGTGCCAGCAGTTTAGACAGGCTCAATCAGCCCCAGCATTTT
CASSLDRLNQPQHF
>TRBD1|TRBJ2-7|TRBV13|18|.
TGTGCCAGCAGCTTGAGTTCTAGTTGGACAGGACGTTTTTACGAGCAGTACTTC
CASSLSSSWTGRFYEQYF
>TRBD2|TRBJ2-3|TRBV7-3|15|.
TGTGCCAGCAGCTTGGGCGGGAGTTCTTACAATGAGCAGTATTTT
CASSLGGSSYNEQYF
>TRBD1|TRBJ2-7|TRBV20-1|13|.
TGCAGTGCCCCAGGGCAGGGGGCCTACGAGCAGTACTTC
CSAPGQGAYEQYF
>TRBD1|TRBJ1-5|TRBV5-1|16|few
TGCGCCAGCAGCTTAACAGGGGGAGGTAGCAATCAGCCCCAGCATTTT
CASSLTGGGSNQPQHF
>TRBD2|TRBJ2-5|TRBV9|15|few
TGTGCCAGCAGCGTAGGTACTAGCGGGAGGGAGACCCAGTACTTC
CASSVGTSGRETQYF
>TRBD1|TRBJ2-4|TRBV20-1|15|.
TGCAGTGCTAGGCTGGGACAGGGGGCCTGGAACATTCAGTACTTC
CSARLGQGAWNIQYF
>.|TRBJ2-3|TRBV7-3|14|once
TGTGCCAGCAGCCCGCGAATAAACACAGATACGCAGTATTTT
CASSPRINTDTQYF
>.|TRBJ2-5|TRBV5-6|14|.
TGTGCCAGCACCTTGACTGGACTTCAAGAGACCCAGTACTTC
CASTLTGLQETQYF
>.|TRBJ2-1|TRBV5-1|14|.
TGCGCCAGCAGCTTGGAACAGGTGGGAAGTTCTTGGTTCTTC
CASSLEQVGSSWFF
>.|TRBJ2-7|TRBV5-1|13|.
TGCGCCAGCAGCTTAGACCACTCGGGCGAGCAGTACTTC
CASSLDHSGEQYF
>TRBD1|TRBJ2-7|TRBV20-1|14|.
TGCAGTGCTACCTCCGGGACAGGGGGCGCCGAGCAGTACTTC
CSATSGTGGAEQYF
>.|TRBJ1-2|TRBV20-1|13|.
TGCAGTGCTAGGGAACAGATGGGACTCGGCTACACCTTC
CSAREQMGLGYTF
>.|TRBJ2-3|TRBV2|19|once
TGTGCCAGCAGTGAGGAAGGGACCAATCAACTGAGCAGTGCAGATACGCAGTATTTT
CASSEEGTNQLSSADTQYF
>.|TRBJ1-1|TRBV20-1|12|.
TGCAGTGCAAAGCAAGTGAACACTGAAGCTTTCTTT
CSAKQVNTEAFF
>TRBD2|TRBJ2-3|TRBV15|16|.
TGTGCCACCAGCAGGGGGACTAGCGGTGGCACAGATACGCAGTATTTT
CATSRGTSGGTDTQYF
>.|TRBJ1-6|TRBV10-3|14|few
TGTGCCATCAGTGAGTCGGCATTTAGTTCACCCCTCCACTTT
CAISESAFSSPLHF
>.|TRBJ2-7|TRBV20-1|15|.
TGCAGTGCTAGAGATGTGGAGGGGGTAAGGGGCGAGCAGTACTTC
CSARDVEGVRGEQYF
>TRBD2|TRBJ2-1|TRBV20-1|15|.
TGCAGTGCGTTGACAGAGATCGGGACTAGTGGGACCCAGTTCTTC
CSALTEIGTSGTQFF
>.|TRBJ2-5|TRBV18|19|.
TGTGCCAGCTCACCAATAAAAGAGTACGGCGGCCGGATACAAGAGTCCCAGTACTTC
CASSPIKEYGGRIQESQYF
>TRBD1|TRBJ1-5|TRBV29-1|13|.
TGCAGCGTTCCCGGGACAGGGGGCGCGGCCCAGCATTTT
CSVPGTGGAAQHF
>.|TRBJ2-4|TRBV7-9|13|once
TGTGCATCCCGGGACATCCCCAAAAACATTCAGTACTTC
CASRDIPKNIQYF
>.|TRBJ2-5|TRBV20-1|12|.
TGCAGTGCTCAAGACCGGCAAGAGACCCAGTACTTC
CSAQDRQETQYF
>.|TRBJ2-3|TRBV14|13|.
TGTGCCAGCAGCCAAGTTCGGCGAGATACGCAGTATTTT
CASSQVRRDTQYF
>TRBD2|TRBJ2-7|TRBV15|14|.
TGTGCCACCAGCCGGACTAGCGGGACCCTCGAGCAGTACTTC
CATSRTSGTLEQYF
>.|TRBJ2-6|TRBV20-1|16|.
TGCAGTGCTAGAGACAGGGGCTACTCTGGGGCCAACGTCCTGACTTTC
CSARDRGYSGANVLTF
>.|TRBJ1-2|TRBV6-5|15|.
TGTGCCAGCAGTCGTGCTTGGACAACTAACTATGGCTACACCTTC
CASSRAWTTNYGYTF
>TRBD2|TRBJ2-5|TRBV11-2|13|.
TGTGCCAGCGCCAGCGGGACGTCCTACGGGCAGTACTTC
CASASGTSYGQYF
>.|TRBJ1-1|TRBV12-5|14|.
TGTGCTAGTGGTTTCGGAGGGATGAACACTGAAGCTTTCTTT
CASGFGGMNTEAFF
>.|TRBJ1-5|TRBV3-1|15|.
TGTGCCAGCAGCCAAGGTCGGGCAGGGGCTCAGCCCCAGCATTTT
CASSQGRAGAQPQHF
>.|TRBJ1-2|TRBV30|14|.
TGTGCCTGGAGTGTACAAGTGAGGGACTATGGCTACACCTTC
CAWSVQVRDYGYTF
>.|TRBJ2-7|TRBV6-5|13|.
TGTGCCAGCACTCCCGAAAGGCGTCTCGAGCAGTACTTC
CASTPERRLEQYF
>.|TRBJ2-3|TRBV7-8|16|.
TGTGCCAGCAGCACACGGGACCCTCCCCTACGGGATACGCAGTATTTT
CASSTRDPPLRDTQYF
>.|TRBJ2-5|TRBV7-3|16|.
TGTGCCAGCAGCTTAACCCGTACGGGAGCCTACAATGAGCAGTACTTC
CASSLTRTGAYNEQYF
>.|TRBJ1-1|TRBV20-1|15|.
TGCAGTGCCCCAAGGGGTACAGGCCACGGCACTGAAGCTTTCTTT
CSAPRGTGHGTEAFF
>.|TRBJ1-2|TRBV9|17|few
TGTGCCAGCAGCGTAGCACATACCCAACCCCTCAACTATGGCTACACCTTC
CASSVAHTQPLNYGYTF
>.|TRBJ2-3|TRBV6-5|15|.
TGTGCCAGCAGTTACTTGGGCTCCGCTACAGATACGCAGTATTTT
CASSYLGSATDTQYF
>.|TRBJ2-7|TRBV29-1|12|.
TGCAGCGTTGTCGCCGTGACCTACGAGCAGTACTTC
CSVVAVTYEQYF
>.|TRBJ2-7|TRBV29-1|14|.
TGCAGCGTTTGTTTCCGACTAAGCTCCTACGAGCAGTACTTC
CSVCFRLSSYEQYF
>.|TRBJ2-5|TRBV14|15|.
TGTGCCAGCAGCCGAAGAGAGCCCCTCCAAGAGACCCAGTACTTC
CASSRREPLQETQYF
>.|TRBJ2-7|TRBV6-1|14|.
TGTGCCAGCAGTGAAGGGACTTGGGGGATCACCCAGTACTTC
CASSEGTWGITQYF